These 24 T cell receptor beta chains were all obtained from the same sample, sequenced in a study of patients and donors after allogeneic stem cell transplantation. Each CDR3 protein is one row after TCRdb ran MiXCR on the RT-PCR reads. The sample holds about 210,000 distinct CDR3 sequences; about 37% are singletons and the top ten take around a tenth. The sequenced sample consisted of blood, either unsorted or a sorted T cell fraction (not recorded which). All receptors come from a human donor who was either an allogeneic HSCT recipient or a stem cell or donor lymphocyte infusion donor (not recorded which). It is not recorded whose cells these are; they may come from a transplant donor.

V and J are TRBV2 and TRBJ2-3; unclear D gene. The ends were cut back, 9 bases at V and 6 bases at J, with 19 bases in the middle. CDR1 SNHLY and CDR2 FYNNEI come from the germline V gene. This CDR3 region has 14 residues. For the CDR3, the DNA is TGTGCCAGTGGTGCATTAAAGGCTGAGGATACGCAGTATTTT. Amino acids: CASGALKAEDTQYF. The full variable domain, its missing parts supplied by reference TRBV2 and TRBJ2-3, is EPEVTQTPSHQVTQMGQEVILRCVPISNHLYFYWYRQILGQKVEFLVSFYNNEISEKSEIFDDQFSVERPDGSNFTLKIRSTKLEDSAMYFCASGALKAEDTQYFGPGTRLTVL.

This chain joins TRBV30 and TRBJ2-7; D possibly corresponds to TRBD1 (7 bases). Trimming took off 2 bases at V and 6 bases at J, with 11 bases between the two ends. This CDR3 comprises 12 residues. Looked up from germline, CDR1 is GTSNPN and CDR2 is SVGIG (reference sequence). The CDR3 is CAWSRQGGEQYF. The CDR3 DNA reads as TGTGCCTGGAGTAGGCAGGGGGGCGAGCAGTACTTC.

This clonotype was found a few times. CDR3 nucleotides: TGTGCCACCGGGATTCTGACAGGGAACACTGAAGCTTTCTTT. This codes for CATGILTGNTEAFF. The V gene is TRBV10-3, the J gene TRBJ1-1, with a tentative D call TRBD1 (6 bases). With 10 bases removed from V and 1 base from J, the gap between germline ends came to 16 bases. Germline CDR1 and CDR2: ENHRY and SYGVKD. CDR3 size: 14 residues.

This clonotype was picked up a small number of times. The CDR3 loop is CASSLPGQPYGYTF. In DNA, the CDR3 is TGTGCCAGCAGCTTACCTGGACAGCCCTATGGCTACACCTTC. The V gene is TRBV7-6, the J gene TRBJ1-2; perhaps TRBD1 as D (6 bases). This CDR3 region has 14 residues. Per germline, CDR1 SGHVS and CDR2 FNYEAQ. V was shortened by 2 bases and J by 4 bases, with 11 bases between the two germline ends.

This clonotype was seen only once. V gene TRBV7-2 combines with J gene TRBJ1-2; the D is unclear. The ends were cut back, 11 bases at V and 1 base at J, with 14 bases in the middle. The CDR3 totals 13 residues. Germline CDR1 is SGHTA and CDR2 is FQGNSA. CDR3 sequence (DNA): TGTGCCCACGGGCTCGGGCTTAACTATGGCTACACCTTC. Protein: CAHGLGLNYGYTF.

This clonotype was detected a few times. This rearrangement joins TRBV5-4 to TRBJ1-6; TRBD1 is a possible D gene (5 bases). This CDR3 spans 13 amino acids. From germline, CDR1 is SGHNT and CDR2 YYREEE (reference sequence). Trimming took off 5 bases at V and 8 bases at J, with 11 bases between the two ends. The CDR3 sequence is CASSSGTYSPLHF. The DNA for the CDR3 is TGTGCCAGCAGTTCCGGGACTTATTCACCCCTCCACTTT. The full variable domain, its missing parts supplied by reference TRBV5-4 and TRBJ1-6, is ETGVTQSPTHLIKTRGQQVTLRCSSQSGHNTVSWYQQALGQGPQFIFQYYREEENGRGNFPPRFSGLQFPNYSSELNVNALELDDSALYLCASSSGTYSPLHFGNGTRLTVT.

The CDR3 coding sequence is TGTGCCAGCTCACCAGGTCACGGGGGAAACATTCAGTACTTC. It yields the protein CASSPGHGGNIQYF. The rearrangement uses TRBV18 and TRBJ2-4, with a possible D match to TRBD2 (6 bases). The CDR3 has 14 residues. The germline V gene encodes CDR1 KGHSH and CDR2 LQKENI. Trimming pared 2 bases from V and 6 bases from J, leaving 11 bases between.

V gene TRBV12-3 or TRBV12-4 combines with J gene TRBJ1-2, with D unclear. CDR3 length: 12 residues. V lost 4 bases to trimming and J lost 4 bases, with 7 bases between them. In nucleotides, the CDR3 is TGTGCCAGCAGTTCTACACTCTATGGCTACACCTTC. Amino acids: CASSSTLYGYTF.

The chain couples TRBV10-2 to TRBJ2-7; 7 bases are shared with TRBD2. This CDR3 spans 16 amino acids. Germline loops: CDR1 WSHSY, CDR2 SAAADI. Trimming removed 0 bases from V and 5 bases from J; junction bases left unmatched: 10. CDR3 sequence reads: CASSESLGRGMDEQYF. CDR3 bases: TGCGCCAGCAGTGAGTCGTTGGGGAGGGGTATGGACGAGCAGTACTTC.

This clonotype was seen many times. The gene calls are TRBV11-2 and TRBJ1-4; no clear D. Germline CDR1 is SGHAT and CDR2 is FQNNGV. Trimming removed 0 bases at V and 2 bases at J, with 7 bases between. This CDR3 contains 15 residues. CDR3 amino acids: CASSLDRATNEKLFF. The CDR3 DNA reads as TGTGCCAGCAGCTTAGATCGGGCGACTAATGAAAAACTGTTTTTT.

To note about this clonotype: A read error may explain this, as a much larger clone is one base away. This chain joins TRBV10-2 and TRBJ1-1; tentative D call: TRBD1 (6 bases). Per the germline V gene, CDR1 is WSHSY and CDR2 is SAAADI. The CDR3 consists of 12 residues. The CDR3 here is CASSVAGAIALF. CDR3 DNA sequence: TGCGCCAGCAGTGTCGCAGGGGCAATTGCTCTCTTT.

This clonotype was seen only a few times. The V call is TRBV29-1, the J call TRBJ2-2, with TRBD1 matching 11 bases. Looked up from germline, CDR1 is SQVTM and CDR2 is ANQGSEA. The J segment lost 0 bases and the V segment lost 6 bases, leaving 9 bases of the junction unmatched. The CDR3 is 17 amino acids. The CDR3 here is CSVRTGGDQTNTGELFF. CDR3 in DNA: TGCAGCGTGAGGACAGGGGGCGATCAGACGAACACCGGGGAGCTGTTTTTT.

CDR3 bases: TGTGCCAGCAGTAAAAGGGACTATGACAATGAGCAGTTCTTC. It translates to CASSKRDYDNEQFF. This chain links TRBV12-3 or TRBV12-4 with TRBJ2-1, with 7 bases matching TRBD2. Trimming removed 5 bases from V and 5 bases from J; junction bases left unmatched: 6. This CDR3 region has 14 residues.

As concerns this clonotype: Sequence at one end of the junction differs from germline and may be a read error. The chain combines TRBV12-3 or TRBV12-4 with TRBJ2-2; TRBD2 aligns across 7 bases. The CDR3 sequence is 16 residues long. CDR3 DNA sequence: TGTGCCTGCAGTTTAGCAGCGGGGTTCGGCACCGGGGAGCTGTTTTTT. This codes for CACSLAAGFGTGELFF.

J is TRBJ2-3 and V is TRBV5-1, with D maybe TRBD1 (5 bases). CDR3 length equals 12 residues. V lost 0 bases and J 7 bases, leaving 6 bases between the germline ends. CDR1 and CDR2 (germline): SGHRS, YFSETQ. The CDR3 DNA reads TGCGCCAGCAGCTTGGGACAGTATACGCAGTATTTT. Translation gives CASSLGQYTQYF.

This clonotype appeared a few times. The J gene is TRBJ1-1, the V gene TRBV7-9; TRBD1 matches 7 bases. The length of the CDR3 is 13 residues. Germline CDR1 is SEHNR and CDR2 is FQNEAQ (reference sequence). J was trimmed by 7 bases and V by 5 bases; bases with no gene match: 7. The CDR3 coding sequence is TGTGCCAGCAGCCCTGAGGGGGCGCTTGAAGCTTTCTTT. Its translation: CASSPEGALEAFF.

This clonotype turned up a few times. This chain links TRBV4-1 with TRBJ1-1; a weak D match, TRBD1 (5 bases). Between the trimmed V and J ends, which lost 0 bases and 4 bases, there was a span of 21 bases. CDR1 and CDR2 from the germline V gene are MGHRA and YSYEKL. This CDR3 is built from 18 residues. Here the CDR3 reads CASSQEDSTSGLGTEAFF. DNA of the CDR3: TGCGCCAGCAGCCAAGAAGATAGTACGTCAGGGCTCGGCACTGAAGCTTTCTTT.

The rearrangement links TRBV27 to TRBJ2-6; D ambiguous. CDR1 and CDR2 (germline): MNHEY, SMNVEV (reference sequence). The germline V and J ends were trimmed by 2 bases and 1 base, with 6 bases remaining between them. The CDR3 loop spans 15 amino acids. CDR3 sequence: CASSLGVSGANVLTF. CDR3 nucleotide sequence: TGTGCCAGCAGTTTAGGGGTGTCTGGGGCCAACGTCCTGACTTTC.

The V gene is TRBV5-1, the J gene TRBJ2-7, with D perhaps TRBD2 (6 bases). Trimming removed 0 bases from V and 1 base from J, with 11 bases in between. Germline V gene lookup returns CDR1 SGHRS and CDR2 YFSETQ. CDR3 size: 15 residues. CDR3 sequence: CASSLALGTSYEQYF. DNA of the CDR3: TGCGCCAGCAGCTTGGCCCTAGGGACTTCCTACGAGCAGTACTTC.

The chain uses TRBV4-1 and TRBJ2-1, with D tentatively TRBD1 or TRBD2 (5 bases each). The CDR3 has 14 amino acids. V shed 10 bases and J shed 0 bases, with 13 bases lying between them. Germline lookup yields CDR1 MGHRA and CDR2 YSYEKL. CDR3 sequence reads: CATAADNSYNEQFF. The DNA of the CDR3 is TGCGCCACTGCAGCGGACAACTCCTACAATGAGCAGTTCTTC.

The chain combines TRBV6-2 or TRBV6-3 with TRBJ2-1; TRBD1 matches at 8 bases. The V segment lost 2 bases and the J segment 5 bases; nucleotides outside the gene matches: 5. Per the germline V gene, CDR1 is MNHEY and CDR2 is SVGEGT. There are 15 residues in the CDR3. The CDR3 region has the DNA TGTGCCAGCAGTTACCCCAGACAGGGGAACAATGAGCAGTTCTTC. The encoded protein is CASSYPRQGNNEQFF.

This clonotype was detected a few times. The CDR3, as DNA: TGCAGTGCTCCCGCATTTGGCTTTGAGCAGTTCTTC. Its protein product is CSAPAFGFEQFF. The chain joins TRBV20-1 to TRBJ2-1, with D unresolved. Trimming removed 5 bases at V and 9 bases at J, with 14 bases between. This CDR3 region has 12 residues. Germline V gives CDR1 DFQATT, CDR2 SNEGSKA (reference sequence).

This clonotype was observed a handful of times. The chain carries TRBV9 and TRBJ1-5; D is perhaps TRBD1 (5 bases). Germline V gene data show CDR1 as SGDLS and CDR2 as YYNGEE. Trimming took 3 bases from V and 5 from J, leaving 9 bases between them. There are 13 residues in the CDR3. DNA of the CDR3: TGTGCCAGCAGCGCCGGAGGGGATCAGCCCCAGCATTTT. As protein: CASSAGGDQPQHF.

This clonotype was picked up a small number of times. This sequence joins TRBV5-1 and TRBJ1-1; TRBD1 matches at 8 bases. V dropped 2 bases and J dropped 4; count of bases not matched to a gene: 4. CDR1 SGHRS and CDR2 YFSETQ come from the germline V gene. This CDR3 spans 14 amino acids. The CDR3: CASSFTGGSTEAFF. The CDR3 DNA reads as TGCGCCAGCAGCTTCACAGGGGGAAGCACTGAAGCTTTCTTT. Supplemented by reference TRBV5-1 and TRBJ1-1, the full variable domain reads KAGVTQTPRYLIKTRGQQVTLSCSPISGHRSVSWYQQTPGQGLQFLFEYFSETQRNKGNFPGRFSGRQFSNSRSEMNVSTLELGDSALYLCASSFTGGSTEAFFGQGTRLTVV.